Listed here is a single TCR beta chain. What it recognizes is unknown. The amount of total RNA extracted per sample was at least 5.5 micrograms. This entry belongs to a study of blood T cells in healthy people across ages. Study outcomes and limitations: Roughly linear age-related decline in beta diversity appeared, significant by age 40. Possibly confounding the expanded clonotype changes was the fact that donor CMV status was unknown. What prevented conclusive comparison of naive and antigen-experienced cells was that PBMCs were unsorted.

It was with a sample-barcoded 5' primer and a J-beta primer mix that a second PCR of roughly 6 to 11 cycles was run. Using its own MiXCR run on the 5' RACE reads, TCRdb lists one record per CDR3 protein. Of fewer than 1 million distinct CDR3 sequences listed, under 45% are singletons. Germline V CDR1 and CDR2: MNHEY, SVGAGI. This CDR3 has 14 residues. With 6 bases removed from V and 8 bases from J, the gap between germline ends came to 19 bases. The material sequenced was blood. The receptor's source is a man aged 55 to 69 in good health. V gene TRBV6-5 combines with J gene TRBJ1-2; no clear D gene. DNA for the CDR3: TGTGCCAGCAGCCCCCTGGACTCTAGCCGGGGCTACACCTTC. Its protein product is CASSPLDSSRGYTF.